This record covers a single T cell receptor beta chain. The data were taken from a study of blood T cell repertoires in COVID-19. This table comes from immunoSEQ multiplex PCR, and its TCRdb copy is limited to in-frame clones, with some not included. This sample yields about 30,000 clones, of which around nine tenths are seen a single time; roughly 26% belongs to the top ten. The CDR3 covers 14 residues. Germline CDR1 and CDR2: SGHRS and YFSETQ. V was clipped by 4 bases and J by 3 bases; unmatched bases: 7. The sample consisted of peripheral blood. The TCR comes from a human donor in a cohort sampled during active COVID-19. This chain links TRBV5-1 with TRBJ2-7; TRBD1 aligns across 7 bases. CDR3 loop: CASSIGTANYEQYF. The CDR3 region has the DNA TGCGCCAGCAGCATCGGGACAGCGAACTACGAGCAGTACTTC.